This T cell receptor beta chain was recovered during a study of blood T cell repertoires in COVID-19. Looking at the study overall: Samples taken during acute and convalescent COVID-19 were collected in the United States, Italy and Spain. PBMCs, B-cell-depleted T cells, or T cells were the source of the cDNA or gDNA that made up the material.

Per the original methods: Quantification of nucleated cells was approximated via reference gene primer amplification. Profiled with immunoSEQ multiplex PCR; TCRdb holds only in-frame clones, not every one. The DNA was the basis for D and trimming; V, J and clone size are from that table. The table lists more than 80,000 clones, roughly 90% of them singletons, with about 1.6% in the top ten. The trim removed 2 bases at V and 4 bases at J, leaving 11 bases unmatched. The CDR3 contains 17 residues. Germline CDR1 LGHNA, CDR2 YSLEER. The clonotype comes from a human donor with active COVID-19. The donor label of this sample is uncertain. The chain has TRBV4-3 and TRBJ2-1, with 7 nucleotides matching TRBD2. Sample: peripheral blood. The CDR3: CASSQWGGDQEYNEQFF. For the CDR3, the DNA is TGCGCCAGCAGCCAATGGGGGGGGGACCAAGAGTACAATGAGCAGTTCTTC.